The TCR beta chain under discussion was sequenced for a study of T cell responses to AZD1222 COVID-19 vaccine. Sequencing used immunoSEQ multiplex PCR; TCRdb keeps in-frame clones, though not all of them. The data contain approximately 120,000 clones, around 90% of them seen just once; the ten biggest clones take up about 13%. There are 12 residues in the CDR3. V was shortened by 4 bases and J by 4 bases, with 7 bases between the two germline ends. CDR1 is SGHVS and CDR2 is FQNEAQ in the germline V gene. This clone was detected ten times or more. The clonotype was recovered from an adult in good health. The specimen comprised peripheral blood, sampled on day 0 of MenACWY control vaccination. V and J are TRBV7-8 and TRBJ1-1, with unresolved D. For the CDR3, the DNA is TGTGCCAGCAGCTCCTCGGGCACTGAAGCTTTCTTT. Its translation is CASSSSGTEAFF.